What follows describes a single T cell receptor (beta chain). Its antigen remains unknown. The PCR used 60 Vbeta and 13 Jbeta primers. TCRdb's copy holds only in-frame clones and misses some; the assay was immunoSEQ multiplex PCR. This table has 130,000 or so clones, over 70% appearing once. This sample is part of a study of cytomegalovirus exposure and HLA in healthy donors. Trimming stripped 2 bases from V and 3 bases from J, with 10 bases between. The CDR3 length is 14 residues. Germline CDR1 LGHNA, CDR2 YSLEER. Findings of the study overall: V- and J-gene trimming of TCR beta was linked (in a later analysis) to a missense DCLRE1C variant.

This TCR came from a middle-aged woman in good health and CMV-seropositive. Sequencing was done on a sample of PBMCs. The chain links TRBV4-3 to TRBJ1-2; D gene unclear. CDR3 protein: CASSQLGTDYGYTF. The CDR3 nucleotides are TGCGCCAGCAGCCAACTAGGAACGGACTATGGCTACACCTTC.